These 12 T cell receptor beta chains share one sample of origin, sequenced in a study of T cell changes during pregnancy in multiple sclerosis. Repertoires were generated with immunoSEQ multiplex PCR, while TCRdb's copy carries only in-frame clones and drops some. The sample consists of about 70,000 clones, 80% to 95% of them appearing once. The input for sequencing was CD4+ T cells from peripheral blood mononuclear cells, taken after pregnancy. These receptor sequences come from a female donor with multiple sclerosis, enrolled in a pregnancy study.

V gene TRBV7-3 combines with J gene TRBJ2-2; weak D call: TRBD2 (5 bases). Germline CDR1 SGHTA, CDR2 FQGTGA. This CDR3 is built from 15 residues. Trimming pared 5 bases from V and 7 bases from J, leaving 17 bases between. The CDR3 region has the DNA TGTGCCAGCAGCCCCCCGGGGAGCGACGGCGGGGAGCTGTTTTTT. Residues: CASSPPGSDGGELFF.

The chain employs TRBV20-1 and TRBJ2-5; D unclear. Germline V gene lookup returns CDR1 DFQATT and CDR2 SNEGSKA (reference sequence). The length of the CDR3 is 10 residues. V lost 6 bases, J lost 2 bases, and 4 bases lay in between. As DNA, the CDR3 is TGCAGTGCAACACAAGAGACCCAGTACTTC. It translates to CSATQETQYF.

V and J are TRBV7-3 and TRBJ2-7; D gene ambiguous. The CDR3 covers 13 residues. Trimming removed 5 bases from V and 4 bases from J, with 12 bases in between. Germline V gene sequence: CDR1 SGHTA, CDR2 FQGTGA. The CDR3 coding sequence is TGTGCCAGCAGCCCCTATGTAGCTTACGAGCAGTACTTC. It codes for CASSPYVAYEQYF.

The chain has TRBV9 and TRBJ1-1; D gene unclear. Looked up from germline, CDR1 is SGDLS and CDR2 is YYNGEE. V shed 0 bases and J shed 5 bases, with 8 bases lying between them. The CDR3 length is 13 residues. The CDR3 spells CASSVESRTEAFF. CDR3 bases: TGTGCCAGCAGCGTAGAATCCCGGACTGAAGCTTTCTTT.

This clone is a singleton in its sample. The genes are TRBV14 and TRBJ1-3; 9 bases line up with TRBD1. CDR1 and CDR2 (germline): SGHDN, FVKESK. The trim removed 4 bases at V and 8 bases at J, leaving 3 bases unmatched. The CDR3 is 13 amino acids. CDR3 DNA: TGTGCCAGCAGCCGGGACAGGGCGTACACCATATATTTT. Protein: CASSRDRAYTIYF.

The chain links TRBV11-2 to TRBJ2-3, with 10 bases identical to TRBD2. Unmatched junction bases numbered 11, after V lost 3 bases and J lost 2 bases. Germline V gene sequence: CDR1 SGHAT, CDR2 FQNNGV. The length of the CDR3 is 18 residues. This CDR3 is CASSFPKRLAGVTDTQYF. For the CDR3, the DNA is TGTGCCAGCAGCTTTCCGAAACGGCTAGCGGGGGTCACAGATACGCAGTATTTT.

This clone was counted a few times. The chain couples TRBV10-3 to TRBJ1-5; 8 nucleotides agree with TRBD1. There are 13 residues in the CDR3. Germline-derived CDR1 and CDR2 are ENHRY and SYGVKD. Losses at the gene ends were 11 bases for V and 2 bases for J; bases not matched to a gene: 5. The CDR3 reads CAARGLGNQPQHF. In DNA, the CDR3 is TGTGCCGCCAGGGGGCTTGGCAATCAGCCCCAGCATTTT.

J is TRBJ1-5 and V is TRBV7-2; D is undetermined. Looked up from germline, CDR1 is SGHTA and CDR2 is FQGNSA. Trimming pared 4 bases from V and 5 bases from J, leaving 12 bases between. The CDR3 spans 14 residues. For the CDR3, the DNA is TGTGCCAGCAGCTCCCCTGTGGGCGATCAGCCCCAGCATTTT. It translates to CASSSPVGDQPQHF.

The chain links TRBV19 to TRBJ2-7; D possibly corresponds to TRBD2 (6 bases). Trimming removed 5 bases at V and 9 bases at J, with 17 bases between. Germline values: CDR1 LNHDA, CDR2 SQIVND (reference sequence). CDR3 size: 13 residues. The CDR3 here is CASSPTPGARQYF. DNA of the CDR3: TGTGCCAGTAGTCCAACCCCGGGAGCCCGGCAGTACTTC. The variable domain in full, with the rest retrieved from reference TRBV19 and TRBJ2-7, is DGGITQSPKYLFRKEGQNVTLSCEQNLNHDAMYWYRQDPGQGLRLIYYSQIVNDFQKGDIAEGYSVSREKKESFPLTVTSAQKNPTAFYLCASSPTPGARQYFGPGTRLTVT.

In DNA form, the CDR3 reads TGTGCCAGTAGTATAGAAGGGGGCGAGACCCAGTACTTC. Residues: CASSIEGGETQYF. The rearrangement joins TRBV19 to TRBJ2-5, with 7 nucleotides matching TRBD1. CDR3 length equals 13 residues. Per the germline V gene, CDR1 is LNHDA and CDR2 is SQIVND (reference sequence). J lost 5 bases, V lost 0 bases, and 0 bases had no gene match.

The chain joins TRBV5-1 to TRBJ2-5; TRBD2 agrees at 7 bases. The trim removed 2 bases at V and 2 bases at J, leaving 3 bases unmatched. CDR1 SGHRS and CDR2 YFSETQ come from the germline V gene. The CDR3 is made up of 14 amino acids. CDR3 amino acids: CASSLTSEQETQYF. The DNA for the CDR3 is TGCGCCAGCAGCTTAACTAGCGAGCAAGAGACCCAGTACTTC.

This chain connects TRBV6-6 to TRBJ2-7; TRBD1 agrees at 8 bases. Germline assignment: CDR1 MNHNY and CDR2 SVGAGI (reference sequence). J was trimmed by 5 bases and V by 2 bases; bases with no gene match: 5. CDR3 size: 14 residues. The CDR3: CASSYGGTGHEQYF. CDR3 bases: TGTGCCAGCAGTTACGGCGGGACAGGACACGAGCAGTACTTC.